A selection of T cell receptor beta chains follows, all from one sample in a study of cytomegalovirus exposure and HLA in healthy donors. This table comes from immunoSEQ multiplex PCR, and its TCRdb copy is limited to in-frame clones, with some not included. The data hold hundreds of thousands of clones, with more than 85% observed a single time. Sample: PBMCs. Receptor source: a man between 18 and 29 years old in good health and CMV-seropositive. Each CDR3 is given with its conserved first and last residue.

v_call,j_call,cdr3_aa
TRBV29-1,TRBJ2-1,CSVDRGGEQFF
TRBV6-5,TRBJ1-5,CASSIGREINQPQHF
TRBV5-1,TRBJ2-2,CASSLELAGATGELFF
TRBV27,TRBJ1-4,CASRTLTSTNEKLFF
TRBV6-1,TRBJ1-1,CAIKKGTDTEAFF
TRBV20-1,TRBJ2-1,CSARQGVSAFF
TRBV5-1,TRBJ2-1,CASSRLAGAWDEQFF
TRBV5-1,TRBJ2-2,CASWAGQGVTGELFF
TRBV20-1,TRBJ2-1,CSARREQFF
TRBV18,TRBJ2-7,CASSPVGTLPYEQYF
TRBV6-1,TRBJ2-5,CASRITGQGYF
TRBV7-8,TRBJ1-5,CASSLGLNQPQHF
TRBV27,TRBJ1-5,CASRLWWTDFYSNQPQHF
TRBV1,TRBJ1-2,CTSSQDLEGRKKNYGYTF
TRBV11-2,TRBJ2-7,CASRRNKLTYEQYF
TRBV7-9,TRBJ1-1,CASSQNTEAFF
TRBV29-1,TRBJ2-5,CSVSFTPGRGETQYF
TRBV2,TRBJ1-2,CASRDPDRNYGYTF
TRBV4-1,TRBJ2-3,CASSPSGYTDTQYF
TRBV10-3,TRBJ2-7,CAISYGQRSYEQYF
TRBV7-2,TRBJ2-3,CASSLALGWADTQYF
TRBV5-1,TRBJ2-7,CASSLDGNSYEQYF
TRBV2,TRBJ2-1,CASSEWLGQAGNEQFF
TRBV19,TRBJ2-2,CASSPSVRASGELFF
TRBV19,TRBJ2-1,CASSIGNRGANEQFF
TRBV6-1,TRBJ2-1,CASSEAAAYEQFF
TRBV2,TRBJ2-1,CASSEDMALEQFF
TRBV28,TRBJ1-3,CASTGRGEVGNTIYF
TRBV5-1,TRBJ1-1,CASSLTGGGTEAFF
TRBV30,TRBJ2-5,CAWSENSRSQYF
TRBV7-9,TRBJ2-1,CASSLEGTGYNEQFF
TRBV5-6,TRBJ1-2,CASSLVLLPTNYGYTF
TRBV13,TRBJ1-2,CASSSRQGAYGYTF
TRBV5-1,TRBJ2-7,CASSLARPNTVEQYF
TRBV11-2,TRBJ2-7,CASSLGTTYEQYF
TRBV7-2,TRBJ2-7,CASSLVFLGPAQYEQYF
TRBV6-5,TRBJ1-5,CASSYSRAGSQPQHF
TRBV28,TRBJ1-3,CASSFGRFSGNTIYF
TRBV5-1,TRBJ1-2,CASSFDRGYGYTF
TRBV2,TRBJ2-3,CASSEIREPSTDTQYF
TRBV29-1,TRBJ1-2,CSVVQAYGYTF
TRBV2,TRBJ2-1,CASSSLAGGDNEQFF
TRBV20-1,TRBJ1-3,CSALSGNTIYF
TRBV5-6,TRBJ2-3,CASSNSGRLPDTQYF
TRBV15,TRBJ2-5,CATSRDRARPEETQYF
TRBV7-2,TRBJ2-1,CASRRPGWGARLDNEQFF
TRBV14,TRBJ2-7,CASSQISSGRAYEQYF
TRBV19,TRBJ2-7,CASSWGLAGVYEQYF